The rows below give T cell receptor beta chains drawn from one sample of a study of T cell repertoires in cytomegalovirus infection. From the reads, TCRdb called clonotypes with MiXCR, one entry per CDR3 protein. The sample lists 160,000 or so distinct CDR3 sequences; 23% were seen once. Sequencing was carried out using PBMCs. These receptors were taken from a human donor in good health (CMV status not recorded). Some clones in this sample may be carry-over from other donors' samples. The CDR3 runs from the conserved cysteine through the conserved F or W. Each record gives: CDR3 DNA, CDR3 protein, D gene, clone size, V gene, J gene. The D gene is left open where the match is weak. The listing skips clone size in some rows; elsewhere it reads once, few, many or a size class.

TGTGCCAGCAGCTTAACAGGGGGGACAGGGGCTCCTAATGAGCAGTTCTTC	CASSLTGGTGAPNEQFF	TRBD1	many	TRBV7-3	TRBJ2-1
TGTGCCAGCAGCTTAGTAAGGTTCCCCTACGAGCAGTACTTC	CASSLVRFPYEQYF	NA	many	TRBV7-9	TRBJ2-7
TGCAGTGCACAGGGGGCGGGCTCCTACAATGAGCAGTTCTTC	CSAQGAGSYNEQFF	TRBD1	NA	TRBV20-1	TRBJ2-1
TGTGCCACCAGGACCGCGAATGAGCAGTTCTTC	CATRTANEQFF	NA	NA	TRBV24-1	TRBJ2-1
TGTGCCAGCAGCCAGTCTCACGGCGGGGTCTACGAGCAGTACTTC	CASSQSHGGVYEQYF	NA	many	TRBV7-2	TRBJ2-7
TGTGCCAGCAGGTCCCCGGGGCGAGCGGGGTCCTACGAGCAGTACTTC	CASRSPGRAGSYEQYF	TRBD2	many	TRBV7-2	TRBJ2-7
TGTGCCATCAAGTTGGAGGGGAACACTGAAGCTTTCTTT	CAIKLEGNTEAFF	NA	few	TRBV28	TRBJ1-1
TGTGCCAGCAGCCAAGTCGCCGCCGGATCGTTCCTCGGAAACACCATATATTTT	CASSQVAAGSFLGNTIYF	NA	NA	TRBV3-1	TRBJ1-3
TGTGCCGTCGGGAGTGGGAACTGCGAGCAGTACTTC	CAVGSGNCEQYF	NA	NA	TRBV7-9	TRBJ2-7
TGTGCCAGTAGACGGGGGACCGGGACAGCGAACAATTCACCCCTCCACTTT	CASRRGTGTANNSPLHF	TRBD1	NA	TRBV19	TRBJ1-6
TGTGCCAGCAGCTTCCAGGGGGGCGGTAATTCACCCCTCCACTTT	CASSFQGGGNSPLHF	TRBD1	many	TRBV7-2	TRBJ1-6
TGTGCCAGCAGCCCCCAGGTCGAAGCTTTCTTT	CASSPQVEAFF	NA	NA	TRBV9	TRBJ1-1
TGTGCCAGCAGTCCTGAACAGGGCTCCAGGAATTCACCCCTCCACTTT	CASSPEQGSRNSPLHF	NA	few	TRBV6-2/TRBV6-3	TRBJ1-6
TGTGCCAGCAGCGAGGGACAGACCTACAATGAGCAGTTCTTC	CASSEGQTYNEQFF	TRBD1	many	TRBV7-9	TRBJ2-1
TGCGCCAGCAGCCAATCCCCACAGGGAGGGGGTCGGTATGAGCAGTTCTTC	CASSQSPQGGGRYEQFF	NA	NA	TRBV5-1	TRBJ2-1
TGTGCCAGCAGCCAGCGACTAGCGGGGCCCACAGATACGCAGTATTTT	CASSQRLAGPTDTQYF	TRBD2	few	TRBV4-2	TRBJ2-3
TGTGCCAGCAGCTTCCCATCTGCGGGGGGCACCGGGGAGCTGTTTTTT	CASSFPSAGGTGELFF	TRBD2	few	TRBV11-2	TRBJ2-2
TGTGCCAGCAGCTCAAACAGGGTCGAGCAGTACTTC	CASSSNRVEQYF	NA	NA	TRBV2	TRBJ2-7
TGTGCCAGTCCTAGCTTAACCGGGGAGCTGTTTTTT	CASPSLTGELFF	NA	few	TRBV19	TRBJ2-2
TGTGCCAGCAGCTTGGGGGTACTAGCGGGCCCCTACGAGCAGTACTTC	CASSLGVLAGPYEQYF	TRBD2	few	TRBV5-6	TRBJ2-7
TGTGCCAGCACCCCTAGTGCAGGCTTAAATGAGCAGTTCTTC	CASTPSAGLNEQFF	NA	many	TRBV7-2	TRBJ2-1
TGCAGTGCTAGTAGTTCTCGGGGGAGGGCGTATACGCAGTATTTT	CSASSSRGRAYTQYF	TRBD2	many	TRBV20-1	TRBJ2-3
TGCGCCAGCAGCTTGCTAGCGGGAAGGGCCGATGAGCAGTTCTTC	CASSLLAGRADEQFF	TRBD2	few	TRBV5-1	TRBJ2-1
TGTGCCAGCAGCTTAGCGGGGGCCAATCAGCCCCAGCATTTT	CASSLAGANQPQHF	NA	many	TRBV7-9	TRBJ1-5
TGTGCCAGCAGAATCGTCACAGGAATCTCCCAAGAGACCCAGTACTTC	CASRIVTGISQETQYF	NA	few	TRBV28	TRBJ2-5
TGTGCCAGCAGCTACACCTCTGGTGGCTCACCCCTCCACTTT	CASSYTSGGSPLHF	NA	many	TRBV7-9	TRBJ1-6
TGTGCCAGCAGCTTAGGGCCTGGGACCCACACTGAAGCTTTCTTT	CASSLGPGTHTEAFF	NA	few	TRBV7-2	TRBJ1-1
TGTGCCAGCTTCGCTAGCGGGGGGATCTACAATGAGCAGTTCTTC	CASFASGGIYNEQFF	TRBD2	many	TRBV7-2	TRBJ2-1
TGCGCCAGCAGCCAAGGCCCGAGCGGGAGTGGGAACACCGGGGAGCTGTTTTTT	CASSQGPSGSGNTGELFF	TRBD2	NA	TRBV4-1	TRBJ2-2
TGTGCCAGCAGCCCCGGACCAAACCAAGAGACCCAGTACTTC	CASSPGPNQETQYF	NA	many	TRBV7-2	TRBJ2-5
TGTGCCAGCAGTTCACAGGGGGTTACCTTAGAGCAGCCCCAGCATTTT	CASSSQGVTLEQPQHF	TRBD1	NA	TRBV6-2/TRBV6-3	TRBJ1-5
TGTGCCAGCAGCCCGGACAGGGGGCGGGATCAGCCCCAGCATTTT	CASSPDRGRDQPQHF	TRBD1	many	TRBV7-2	TRBJ1-5
TGTGCCAGCAGCTTAGCTGAACGGCTCCTATACAATGAGCAGTTCTTC	CASSLAERLLYNEQFF	NA	many	TRBV7-8	TRBJ2-1
TGCAGTGCTAGAGATGCTACGGGAGTCTACAATGAGCAGTTCTTC	CSARDATGVYNEQFF	NA	many	TRBV20-1	TRBJ2-1
TGTGCCAGCAGCTTAGTAGAAACAGCGGAGACCCAGTACTTC	CASSLVETAETQYF	NA	many	TRBV7-8	TRBJ2-5
TGTGCCAGCAGTTTGGCGAACACCGGGGAGCTGTTTTTT	CASSLANTGELFF	NA	many	TRBV12-3/TRBV12-4	TRBJ2-2
TGTGCCACCTCTGGGGGTCTGAACACCGGGGAGCTGTTTTTT	CATSGGLNTGELFF	NA	few	TRBV15	TRBJ2-2
TGTGCCAGCAGCGTAGATGTGACTAGCGACAATGAGCAGTTCTTC	CASSVDVTSDNEQFF	TRBD2	NA	TRBV9	TRBJ2-1
TGTGCCAGCAGCTTAGCGCTTGTGGGAGGGGACACCGGGGAGCTGTTTTTT	CASSLALVGGDTGELFF	TRBD2	NA	TRBV7-8	TRBJ2-2
TGTGCCAGCAGCGGTGGCTGGAGCGGAAAGGAGACCCAGTACTTC	CASSGGWSGKETQYF	NA	once	TRBV6-6	TRBJ2-5
TGTGCCAGCAGCTTAGGGGGGGTAGCGGGGGGATATAGCACAGATACGCAGTATTTT	CASSLGGVAGGYSTDTQYF	TRBD2	NA	TRBV7-2	TRBJ2-3
TGTGCCAGCAGTGAGGGACTAGCTAGCACAGATACGCAGTATTTT	CASSEGLASTDTQYF	TRBD2	few	TRBV2	TRBJ2-3
TGTGCCAGCACTGAGACTTCCGGTGGGGTGGCAGATACGCAGTATTTT	CASTETSGGVADTQYF	NA	few	TRBV6-1	TRBJ2-3
TGTGCCAGCATCTTTTGGGCAGCCCTAAACTATGGCTACACCTTC	CASIFWAALNYGYTF	NA	NA	TRBV5-6	TRBJ1-2
TGTGCCAGCAGCCCAGGACACAGATCCTACAATGAGCAGTTCTTC	CASSPGHRSYNEQFF	NA	many	TRBV7-3	TRBJ2-1
TGTGCCAGTCACTTGTACAATGAGCAGTTCTTC	CASHLYNEQFF	NA	NA	TRBV28	TRBJ2-1
TGTGCCACCAGTGATGATGACAGGTCCCAAGAGACCCAGTACTTC	CATSDDDRSQETQYF	NA	NA	TRBV24-1	TRBJ2-5
TGTGCCAGCAGCTTGGGTGGTGGGGCTAGCACAGATACGCAGTATTTT	CASSLGGGASTDTQYF	NA	few	TRBV5-6	TRBJ2-3
TGTGCCAGCTCGCTTAAAAGCACAGATACGCAGTATTTT	CASSLKSTDTQYF	NA	NA	TRBV18	TRBJ2-3
TGCGCCAGCAGCTTGGAAGGCACAGCCAATCAGCCCCAGCATTTT	CASSLEGTANQPQHF	NA	few	TRBV5-1	TRBJ1-5
TGTGCTAGTGGTTTGGTAGTCGGCCAAGGGAACTATGGCTACACCTTC	CASGLVVGQGNYGYTF	NA	NA	TRBV12-5	TRBJ1-2
TGTGCCAGCAGCTTAGAGGGGTACACCTATGGCTACACCTTC	CASSLEGYTYGYTF	NA	NA	TRBV7-9	TRBJ1-2
TGCAGTGCTAGAGACCTGACACCCGCGAGGGAAAAACTGTTTTTT	CSARDLTPAREKLFF	NA	few	TRBV20-1	TRBJ1-4